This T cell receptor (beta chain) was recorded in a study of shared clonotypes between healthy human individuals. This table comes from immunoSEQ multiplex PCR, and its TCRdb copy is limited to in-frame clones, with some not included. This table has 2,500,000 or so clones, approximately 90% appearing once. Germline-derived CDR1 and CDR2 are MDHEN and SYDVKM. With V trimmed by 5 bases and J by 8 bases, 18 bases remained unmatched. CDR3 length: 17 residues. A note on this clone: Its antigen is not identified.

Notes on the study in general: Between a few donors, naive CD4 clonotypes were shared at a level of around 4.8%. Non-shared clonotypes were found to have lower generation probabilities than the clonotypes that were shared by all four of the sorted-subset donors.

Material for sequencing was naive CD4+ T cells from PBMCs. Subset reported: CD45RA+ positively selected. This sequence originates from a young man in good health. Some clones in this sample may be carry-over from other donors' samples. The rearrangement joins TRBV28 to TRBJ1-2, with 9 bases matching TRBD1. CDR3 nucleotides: TGTGCCAGCAGTCTAAACAGGGGGCGCTTCTTCGTAAGCGGCTACACCTTC. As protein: CASSLNRGRFFVSGYTF.